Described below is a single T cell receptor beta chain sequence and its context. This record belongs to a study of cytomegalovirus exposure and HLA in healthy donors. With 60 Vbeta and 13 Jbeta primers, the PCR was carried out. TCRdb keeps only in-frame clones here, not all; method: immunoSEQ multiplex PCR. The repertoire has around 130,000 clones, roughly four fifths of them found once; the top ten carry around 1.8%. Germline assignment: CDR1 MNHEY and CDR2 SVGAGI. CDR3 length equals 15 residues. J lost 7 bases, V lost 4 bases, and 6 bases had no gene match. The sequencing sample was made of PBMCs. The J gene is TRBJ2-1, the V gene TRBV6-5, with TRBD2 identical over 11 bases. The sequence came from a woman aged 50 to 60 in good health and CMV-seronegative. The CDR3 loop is CASSLAGGGWNEQFF. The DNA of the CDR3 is TGTGCCAGCAGTTTAGCGGGAGGGGGGTGGAATGAGCAGTTCTTC.